This T cell receptor beta chain was observed in a study of blood T cell repertoires in COVID-19. The authors' processing: Nucleated cell counts were estimated from reference gene primer amplification. Sequencing used immunoSEQ multiplex PCR; TCRdb keeps in-frame clones, though not all of them. V and J calls and clone size come straight from that table; D and trimming were deduced from the DNA. Of roughly 180,000 clones listed, about four fifths are singletons. The germline CDR1 and CDR2 sequences are MDHEN and SYDVKM. The CDR3 consists of 16 residues. With V trimmed by 3 bases and J by 5 bases, 7 bases remained unmatched. Assignment of participants to cohorts was predicated upon participant-reported clinical history.

The rearrangement joins TRBV28 to TRBJ2-5; TRBD2 aligns across 12 bases. Sequenced material: PBMCs or T cells enriched from blood (not recorded which). The TCR originated in a man in his fifties or sixties who had recovered from COVID-19. The CDR3 DNA is TGTGCCAGCAGTTTTGACACTAGCGGGGGGATCGAGACCCAGTACTTC. It specifies CASSFDTSGGIETQYF. The full variable domain, rest sourced from reference TRBV28 and TRBJ2-5, is DVKVTQSSRYLVKRTGEKVFLECVQDMDHENMFWYRQDPGLGLRLIYFSYDVKMKEKGDIPEGYSVSREKKERFSLILESASTNQTSMYLCASSFDTSGGIETQYFGPGTRLLVL.